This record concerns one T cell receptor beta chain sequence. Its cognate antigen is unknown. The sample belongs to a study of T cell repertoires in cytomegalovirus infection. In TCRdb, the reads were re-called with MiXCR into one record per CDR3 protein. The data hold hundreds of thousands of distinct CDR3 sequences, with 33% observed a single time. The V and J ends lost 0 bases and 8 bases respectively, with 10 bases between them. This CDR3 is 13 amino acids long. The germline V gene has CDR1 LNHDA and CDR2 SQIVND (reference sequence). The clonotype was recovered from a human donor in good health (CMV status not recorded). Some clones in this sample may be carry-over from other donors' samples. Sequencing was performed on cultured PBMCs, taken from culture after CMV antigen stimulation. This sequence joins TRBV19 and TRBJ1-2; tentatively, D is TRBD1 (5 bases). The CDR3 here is CASSIDRQGGYTF. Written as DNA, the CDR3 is TGTGCCAGTAGTATAGACAGGCAGGGCGGCTACACCTTC.